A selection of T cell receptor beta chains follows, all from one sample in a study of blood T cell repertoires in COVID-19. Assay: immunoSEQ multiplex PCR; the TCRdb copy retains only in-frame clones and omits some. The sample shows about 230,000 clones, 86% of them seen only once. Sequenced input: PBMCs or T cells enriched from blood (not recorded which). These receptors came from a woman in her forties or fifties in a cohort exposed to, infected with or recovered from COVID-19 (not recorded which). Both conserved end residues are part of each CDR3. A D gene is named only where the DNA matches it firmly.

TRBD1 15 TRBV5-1 CASSKQGQSTDTQYF
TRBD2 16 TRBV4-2 CASSQDDSGDYNEQFF
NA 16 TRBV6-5 CASSYSGQPAGNTIYF
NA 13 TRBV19 CASRSHSGYGYTF
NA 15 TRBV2 CASNRRGSSYNEQFF
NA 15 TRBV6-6 CASSTGRALNTEAFF
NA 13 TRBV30 CAGEGDDYNEQFF
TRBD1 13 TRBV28 CASTTGGRYEQYF
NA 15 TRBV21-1 CASSFQGYSYNEQFF
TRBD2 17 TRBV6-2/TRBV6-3 CASSLYLAGGLTDTQYF
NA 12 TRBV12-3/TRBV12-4 CASGTAQETQYF
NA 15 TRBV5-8 CASSWGTPNTGELFF
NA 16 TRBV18 CASSHNLRDTNSPLHF
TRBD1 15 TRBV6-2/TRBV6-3 CASSYNTGGIDGYTF
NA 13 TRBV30 CAWRDIGRGGYTF
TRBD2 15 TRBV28 CASSLGGLAVETQYF
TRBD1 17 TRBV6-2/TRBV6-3 CASSYAGGVSGANVLTF
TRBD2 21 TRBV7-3 CASRLPLSLAGVHEPTETQYF
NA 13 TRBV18 CASSPDSQTPLHF
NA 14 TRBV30 CAWSVSQGIYGYTF
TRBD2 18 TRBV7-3 CASSFSPASGGDTDTQYF
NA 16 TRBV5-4 CASSHRDSGWSDTQYF
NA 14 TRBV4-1 CASSPTRGGTEAFF
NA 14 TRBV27 CASSLGIGAYEQYF
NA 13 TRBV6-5 CASSSTGKEKLFF
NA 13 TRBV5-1 CASSLQGLNEQFF
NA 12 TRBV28 CASSFSTYEQYF
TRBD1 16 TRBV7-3 CASSLRTGAGTDTQYF
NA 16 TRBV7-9 CASSPGAGEDFYEQYF
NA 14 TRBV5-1 CASSFDPGEKTQYF
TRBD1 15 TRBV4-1 CASSQGGQPLYGYTF
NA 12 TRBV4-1 CASAQGDSPLHF
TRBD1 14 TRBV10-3 CAIRTGQGGKPQHF
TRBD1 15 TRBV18 CASSPRQGSGNTIYF
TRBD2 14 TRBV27 CASSTNSGGETQYF
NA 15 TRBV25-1 CASSFYTTGTGELFF
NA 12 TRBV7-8 CASSRTTYEQYF
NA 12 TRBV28 CASSPSSYEQYF
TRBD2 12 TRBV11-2 CASSFWEGEQYF
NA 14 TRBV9 CASSVASFADTQYF
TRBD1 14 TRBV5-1 CASSTRQGLSEQYF
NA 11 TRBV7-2 CASSRPEGQFF
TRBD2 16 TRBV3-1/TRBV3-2 CASSSKTSGGRNEQFF
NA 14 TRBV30 CAWRSGVGNTEAFF
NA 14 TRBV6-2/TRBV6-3 CASSPAGIIYEQYF
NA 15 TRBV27 CASSSNARVNYGYTF
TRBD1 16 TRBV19 CASSIWTGGGNTEAFF
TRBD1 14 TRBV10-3 CAISQPGQPDTQYF
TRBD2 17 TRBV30 CAWTGGGGRVWTDTQYF
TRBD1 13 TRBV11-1 CASSQGGDTEAFF